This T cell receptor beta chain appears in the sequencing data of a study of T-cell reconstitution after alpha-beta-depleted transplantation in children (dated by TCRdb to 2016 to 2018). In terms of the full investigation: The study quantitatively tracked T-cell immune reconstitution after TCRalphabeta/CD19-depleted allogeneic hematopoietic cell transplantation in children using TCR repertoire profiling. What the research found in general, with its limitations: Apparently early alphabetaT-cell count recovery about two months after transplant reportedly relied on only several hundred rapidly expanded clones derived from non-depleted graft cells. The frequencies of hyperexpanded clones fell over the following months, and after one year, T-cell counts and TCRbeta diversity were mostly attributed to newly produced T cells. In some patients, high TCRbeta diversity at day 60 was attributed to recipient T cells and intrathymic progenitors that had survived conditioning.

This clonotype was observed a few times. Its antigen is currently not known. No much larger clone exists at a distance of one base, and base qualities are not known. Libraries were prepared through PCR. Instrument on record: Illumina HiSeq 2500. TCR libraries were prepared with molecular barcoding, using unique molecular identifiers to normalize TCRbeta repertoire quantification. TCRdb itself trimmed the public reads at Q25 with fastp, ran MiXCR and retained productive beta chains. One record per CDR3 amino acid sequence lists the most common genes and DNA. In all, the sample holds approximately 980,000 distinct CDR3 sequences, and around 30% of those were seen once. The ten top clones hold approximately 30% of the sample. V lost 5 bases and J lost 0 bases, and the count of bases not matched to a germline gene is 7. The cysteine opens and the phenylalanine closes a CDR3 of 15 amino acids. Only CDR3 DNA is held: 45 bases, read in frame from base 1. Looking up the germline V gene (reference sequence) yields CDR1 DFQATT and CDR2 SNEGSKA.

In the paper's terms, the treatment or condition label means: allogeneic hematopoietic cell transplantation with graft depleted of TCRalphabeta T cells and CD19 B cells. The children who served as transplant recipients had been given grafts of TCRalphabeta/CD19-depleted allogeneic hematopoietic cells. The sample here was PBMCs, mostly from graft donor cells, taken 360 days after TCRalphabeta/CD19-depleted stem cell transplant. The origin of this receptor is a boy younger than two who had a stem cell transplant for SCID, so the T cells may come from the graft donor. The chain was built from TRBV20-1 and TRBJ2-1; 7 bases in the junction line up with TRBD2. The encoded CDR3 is CSAHSPSGSYNEQFF. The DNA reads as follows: TGCAGTGCTCACTCCCCTAGCGGCTCCTACAATGAGCAGTTCTTC.